This TCR beta chain was recovered during a study of cytomegalovirus exposure and HLA in healthy donors. It was with 60 Vbeta and 13 Jbeta primers that the PCR ran. Produced via immunoSEQ multiplex PCR; TCRdb's table is partial and in-frame only. The sample shows about 280,000 clones, 70% to 90% of them seen only once. The CDR3 consists of 15 residues. Germline assignment: CDR1 MGHDK and CDR2 SYGVNS. V dropped 5 bases and J dropped 7; count of bases not matched to a gene: 6. V gene TRBV25-1 combines with J gene TRBJ2-1; 12 nucleotides line up with TRBD1. Sequencing used PBMCs. The sequence derives from a woman younger than 30 in good health and CMV-seronegative. Here the CDR3 DNA reads TGTGCCAGCAGTCCTAGGGACAGGGGGCATAATGAGCAGTTCTTC. Translation: CASSPRDRGHNEQFF.